Listed below are T cell receptor beta chains from one sample, sequenced in a study of OX40 agonist ivuxolimab in advanced cancers. Assay used: immunoSEQ multiplex PCR; TCRdb lists only in-frame clones, some missing. The sample contains 75,000 to 100,000 clones, about 90% of which appear only once. Sequenced here: CD4+ or CD8+ T cells sorted from blood, sampled in a trial of the OX40 agonist ivuxolimab. The receptors were gathered from an adult with an advanced solid tumor such as melanoma, head and neck, liver or kidney cancer. CDR3s include the opening cysteine and the closing phenylalanine or tryptophan. The order of the fields is CDR3 DNA, CDR3 protein, CDR3 length, V gene, clone size, J gene, D gene. The D gene is left open where the match is weak. Some rows have no size entry. The others give once, few or many, or a class for an expanded clone.

CDR3nt: TGTGCCAGCAGCTTAGAAGCGGGGCACGAGCAGTACTTC; CDR3aa: CASSLEAGHEQYF; len: 13; v_gene: TRBV11-3; abundance: .; j_gene: TRBJ2-7; d_gene: TRBD2
CDR3nt: TGTGCCAGCAGCATGGACAGAAACACTGAAGCTTTCTTT; CDR3aa: CASSMDRNTEAFF; len: 13; v_gene: TRBV7-9; abundance: .; j_gene: TRBJ1-1; d_gene: .
CDR3nt: TGCAGCGTTGACCGGGGGAGCACAGATACGCAGTATTTT; CDR3aa: CSVDRGSTDTQYF; len: 13; v_gene: TRBV29-1; abundance: .; j_gene: TRBJ2-3; d_gene: .
CDR3nt: TGTGCCAGCAGCTTCGGGGACTCTACCTACGAGCAGTACTTC; CDR3aa: CASSFGDSTYEQYF; len: 14; v_gene: TRBV7-2; abundance: .; j_gene: TRBJ2-7; d_gene: .
CDR3nt: TGTGCCAGCAAAGCCTCGTGGCGTGGTACAGATACGCAGTATTTT; CDR3aa: CASKASWRGTDTQYF; len: 15; v_gene: TRBV7-8; abundance: few; j_gene: TRBJ2-3; d_gene: .
CDR3nt: TGCGCCAGCAGCCCAAACGGGGACGGCACTGAAGCTTTCTTT; CDR3aa: CASSPNGDGTEAFF; len: 14; v_gene: TRBV5-1; abundance: .; j_gene: TRBJ1-1; d_gene: .
CDR3nt: TGTGCCAGCAGCTTAAGGGCCTCCCCTGGCTATGGCTACACCTTC; CDR3aa: CASSLRASPGYGYTF; len: 15; v_gene: TRBV4-2; abundance: .; j_gene: TRBJ1-2; d_gene: .
CDR3nt: TGCGCCAGCAGCTTGGGGCGTGCAACTAATGAAAAACTGTTTTTT; CDR3aa: CASSLGRATNEKLFF; len: 15; v_gene: TRBV5-1; abundance: .; j_gene: TRBJ1-4; d_gene: .
CDR3nt: TGTGCCAGCAGCTTGGAGGGGGGACAGGGCGGTTCACCCCTCCACTTT; CDR3aa: CASSLEGGQGGSPLHF; len: 16; v_gene: TRBV5-5; abundance: few; j_gene: TRBJ1-6; d_gene: TRBD1
CDR3nt: TGTGCCAGCAGCAACAGGGATTTGGGCTACACCTTC; CDR3aa: CASSNRDLGYTF; len: 12; v_gene: TRBV7-9; abundance: .; j_gene: TRBJ1-2; d_gene: .
CDR3nt: TGTGCCAGCAGCTTAATCAGGGGGGGATCTGAAGCTTTCTTT; CDR3aa: CASSLIRGGSEAFF; len: 14; v_gene: TRBV11-2; abundance: .; j_gene: TRBJ1-1; d_gene: TRBD1
CDR3nt: TGTGCCAGCAGCGCCCCGGGTAAGAACGAGCAGTACTTC; CDR3aa: CASSAPGKNEQYF; len: 13; v_gene: TRBV11-3; abundance: .; j_gene: TRBJ2-7; d_gene: .
CDR3nt: TGTGCCAGCAGACTTGAGACCTGGACCGGGGAGCTGTTTTTT; CDR3aa: CASRLETWTGELFF; len: 14; v_gene: TRBV2; abundance: few; j_gene: TRBJ2-2; d_gene: .
CDR3nt: TGTGCCAGCAGCCGCGGACTAGCGGGGAGCTACGAGCAGTACTTC; CDR3aa: CASSRGLAGSYEQYF; len: 15; v_gene: TRBV11-2; abundance: .; j_gene: TRBJ2-7; d_gene: TRBD2
CDR3nt: TGTGCCAGCAGCGGGACAGGGGCAGGACAGCCCCAGCATTTT; CDR3aa: CASSGTGAGQPQHF; len: 14; v_gene: TRBV28; abundance: .; j_gene: TRBJ1-5; d_gene: TRBD1
CDR3nt: TGTGCCAGCTCACCAACCAGGGGGGAGACCCAGTACTTC; CDR3aa: CASSPTRGETQYF; len: 13; v_gene: TRBV18; abundance: once; j_gene: TRBJ2-5; d_gene: TRBD1
CDR3nt: TGTGCCAGCAGCCCCCGGACTAGCGGGAGCTACGAGCAGTACTTC; CDR3aa: CASSPRTSGSYEQYF; len: 15; v_gene: TRBV9; abundance: .; j_gene: TRBJ2-7; d_gene: TRBD2
CDR3nt: TGCGCCAGCAGTCATCAACAGAGTTCAAATGAAAAACTGTTTTTT; CDR3aa: CASSHQQSSNEKLFF; len: 15; v_gene: TRBV23-1; abundance: .; j_gene: TRBJ1-4; d_gene: .
CDR3nt: TGTGCCAGCAGCGTAGAAGGCGCAGTCTCTGGAAACACCATATATTTT; CDR3aa: CASSVEGAVSGNTIYF; len: 16; v_gene: TRBV9; abundance: .; j_gene: TRBJ1-3; d_gene: .
CDR3nt: TGTGCCAGCAGTAAGACAGGGCTCTACGAGCAGTACTTC; CDR3aa: CASSKTGLYEQYF; len: 13; v_gene: TRBV7-9; abundance: few; j_gene: TRBJ2-7; d_gene: TRBD1
CDR3nt: TGTGCCAGCAGTAGAGTGGGCACAGGGGGCAATCAGCCCCAGCATTTT; CDR3aa: CASSRVGTGGNQPQHF; len: 16; v_gene: TRBV28; abundance: .; j_gene: TRBJ1-5; d_gene: TRBD1
CDR3nt: TGTGCCAGCAGCTTGGGGAGGGGTCGGTCCTACGAGCAGTACTTC; CDR3aa: CASSLGRGRSYEQYF; len: 15; v_gene: TRBV5-8; abundance: .; j_gene: TRBJ2-7; d_gene: .